This T cell receptor delta chain is drawn from a study of human gamma delta and Vdelta1 T cells (dated by TCRdb to the late 2010s). Concerning the study at large: In this study, the researchers looked at Delta One T cells, which are Vd1+ gamma-delta T cells, to see how well they work as cytotoxic effectors against acute myeloid leukemia.

Including cysteine and phenylalanine, the CDR3 has 18 amino acids. The CDR3 DNA has 54 bases and is translated from base 1. Via the germline V gene, CDR1 is TSWWSYY and CDR2 QGS. Trimming accounts for 0 bases at V and 3 bases at J, while the number of junction bases matched to no gene is 12. General study outcomes and caveats: According to the report, Delta One T cells were polyclonal and showed broad cytotoxic targeting of acute myeloid leukemia.

Concerning this clone: This clone's antigen is unknown. No much larger clone is present one base from it, and per-base qualities are unavailable. This sample also contains other DNA sequences that code for the same CDR3.

Library prep was done by PCR. Instrument used: Illumina MiSeq. TCRdb called clones afresh from the public reads with CATT; identical DNA rows were later merged. This sample is represented by fewer than 15,000 delta-chain clones; almost 50% of them were singletons. Of the sample, about 1.6% falls within the top ten clones. This receptor chain uses TRDV1 and TRDJ1; TRDD2 fits 8 bases in the junction. The source material was Vdelta1 gamma-delta T cells from blood grown in culture (DOT cells). The intended sense of this specimen's cell subset or site label: Delta One T cells, in vitro expanded/differentiated Vd1+ gamma-delta T cells. The receptor's source is a human donor in good health. The DNA sequence is as follows: TGTGCTCTTGGGGAACTACGCCTTCCTAAAGTCCCACCCGATAAACTCATCTTT. Translated, this gives CALGELRLPKVPPDKLIF.